Each of the 21 T cell receptor beta chains below was sequenced from the same sample in a study of T cell repertoires in cytomegalovirus infection. MiXCR, applied by TCRdb to the reads, yields one record per CDR3 protein. The sample carries roughly 320,000 distinct CDR3 sequences, roughly 9.5% recorded once. The specimen sequenced was PBMCs. The receptors stem from a human donor in good health (CMV status not recorded). Some clones in this sample may be carry-over from other donors' samples.

The J gene is TRBJ2-2, the V gene TRBV12-3 or TRBV12-4; D is unresolved. V was trimmed by 3 bases and J by 0 bases, leaving 11 bases between them. This CDR3 has 16 amino acids. The CDR3 is CASSLWVGANTGELFF. Here the CDR3 DNA reads TGTGCCAGCAGTTTGTGGGTGGGCGCGAACACCGGGGAGCTGTTTTTT.

This clonotype was detected ten times or more. This chain connects TRBV7-6 to TRBJ2-5; TRBD1 aligns across 11 bases. There are 16 residues in the CDR3. After removal of 1 base from V and 4 bases from J, the junction contained 5 bases not matched to a gene. The germline CDR1 and CDR2 sequences are SGHVS and FNYEAQ. The CDR3 here is CASSLGTGGVGETQYF. The CDR3 DNA sequence: TGTGCCAGCAGCTTAGGGACAGGGGGCGTGGGAGAGACCCAGTACTTC. Based on the CDR3 plus reference TRBV7-6 and TRBJ2-5, the full variable domain is GAGVSQSPRYKVTKRGQDVALRCDPISGHVSLYWYRQALGQGPEFLTYFNYEAQQDKSGLPNDRFSAERPEGSISTLTIQRTEQRDSAMYRCASSLGTGGVGETQYFGPGTRLLVL.

As for this clonotype: A much larger clone lies one base from this, so it may be a read error. This chain uses TRBV12-3 or TRBV12-4 with TRBJ1-1, with 10 positions matching TRBD1. After removal of 7 bases from V and 3 bases from J, the junction contained 8 bases not matched to a gene. The CDR3 covers 15 residues. The CDR3 nucleotides are TGTGCCAGCAAAATGAAGGGACAGGGGTACACTGAAGCTTTCTTT. It translates to CASKMKGQGYTEAFF.

This clonotype was observed at least ten times. The rearrangement links TRBV7-2 to TRBJ1-1, with D possibly matching TRBD1 (6 bases). The CDR3 spans 13 residues. Trimming removed 5 bases at V and 2 bases at J, with 9 bases between. Germline V CDR1 and CDR2: SGHTA, FQGNSA. This CDR3 reads CASSKQGNTEAFF. CDR3 bases: TGTGCCAGCAGCAAACAGGGAAACACTGAAGCTTTCTTT.

This clonotype was detected ten times or more. The J gene is TRBJ2-3, the V gene TRBV6-5, with 7 nucleotides matching TRBD2. CDR3 length: 15 residues. Germline CDR1 MNHEY, CDR2 SVGAGI. With V trimmed by 2 bases and J by 5 bases, 7 bases remained unmatched. The CDR3 here is CASSYGRGIGDTQYF. In DNA, the CDR3 is TGTGCCAGCAGTTACGGGCGGGGGATAGGAGATACGCAGTATTTT.

Only a few counts were recorded for this clonotype. The rearrangement joins TRBV27 to TRBJ1-1; no firm D call. V was cut by 6 bases and J by 7 bases, with 9 bases left in between. The CDR3 has 11 residues. Per germline, CDR1 MNHEY and CDR2 SMNVEV (reference sequence). The CDR3 region is CASRVHDEAFF. The CDR3 nucleotides are TGTGCCAGCAGGGTACACGATGAAGCTTTCTTT.

V is TRBV7-9 and J is TRBJ2-1; possibly TRBD1 or TRBD2 for D (6 bases each). Trimming cost V 4 bases and J 8 bases, with 21 bases left between them. Germline V lookup: CDR1 SEHNR, CDR2 FQNEAQ (reference sequence). The CDR3 runs to 16 residues. CDR3 residues: CASSSSRGHPRDEQFF. The CDR3, as DNA: TGTGCCAGCAGCTCCTCGCGGGGACACCCTAGGGATGAGCAGTTCTTC.

This clonotype has just a few counts. The chain has TRBV27 and TRBJ1-5; a weak D match, TRBD1 (6 bases). V gave up 4 bases and J gave up 3 bases, with 10 bases separating them. The CDR3 has 14 amino acids. The germline gives CDR1 MNHEY, CDR2 SMNVEV (reference sequence). Written as DNA, the CDR3 is TGTGCCAGCAGTTGGGGGGCCTCCAATCAGCCCCAGCATTTT. Residues: CASSWGASNQPQHF.

In this sample, this clonotype turned up many times. This chain joins TRBV12-3 or TRBV12-4 and TRBJ1-4; no definite D call. V shed 5 bases and J shed 8 bases, with 12 bases lying between them. This CDR3 contains 13 residues. The CDR3: CASSPRSGEKLFF. DNA of the CDR3: TGTGCCAGCAGTCCCCGCTCGGGGGAAAAACTGTTTTTT.

This clonotype turned up a few times. The rearrangement joins TRBV29-1 to TRBJ1-1; D is ambiguous. Germline V CDR1 and CDR2: SQVTM, ANQGSEA. CDR3 length equals 12 residues. V was pared by 6 bases and J by 6 bases, with 14 bases between. CDR3 nucleotide sequence: TGCAGCGTCGAATTCCGTTACGCTGAAGCTTTCTTT. It encodes CSVEFRYAEAFF.

In this sample, this clonotype turned up a few times. The chain employs TRBV20-1 and TRBJ1-2; 8 bases agree with TRBD1. CDR3 size: 12 residues. With V trimmed by 4 bases and J by 2 bases, 0 bases remained unmatched. CDR1 is DFQATT, CDR2 SNEGSKA, per germline (reference sequence). The CDR3, as DNA: TGCAGTGCTACAGGGGGCAACTATGGCTACACCTTC. The encoded protein is CSATGGNYGYTF.

This clonotype was seen more than once but under ten times. The CDR3 spells CASSPGKDRAEGYTF. The CDR3 DNA reads as TGCGCCAGCAGCCCCGGAAAGGACCGGGCCGAGGGCTACACCTTC. This chain links TRBV4-3 with TRBJ1-2; no firm D call. CDR3 length: 15 residues. Trimming stripped 4 bases from V and 8 bases from J, with 20 bases between. Germline CDR1 and CDR2: LGHNA and YSLEER.

The V gene is TRBV4-3, the J gene TRBJ1-2, with 10 bases fitting TRBD1. CDR1 LGHNA and CDR2 YSLEER come from the germline V gene. CDR3 length: 16 amino acids. With 0 bases clipped from V and 4 bases from J, the junction kept 5 bases outside the gene matches. CDR3 residues: CASSQEGRDRGYGYTF. For the CDR3, the DNA is TGCGCCAGCAGCCAAGAAGGCCGGGACAGGGGCTATGGCTACACCTTC.

This clonotype was detected many times. The V call is TRBV5-4, the J call TRBJ2-1; 7 bases line up with TRBD2. V lost 3 bases and J lost 7; bases outside the gene matches: 10. The CDR3 runs to 15 residues. Germline loops: CDR1 SGHNT, CDR2 YYREEE (reference sequence). The CDR3 loop reads CASSSPSGMGNEQFF. CDR3 DNA: TGTGCCAGCAGCTCCCCCAGCGGGATGGGTAATGAGCAGTTCTTC.

This clonotype was detected ten times or more. The genes are TRBV7-3 and TRBJ2-3; 8 bases are shared with TRBD2. Losses at the gene ends were 5 bases for V and 6 bases for J; bases not matched to a gene: 13. The germline V gene has CDR1 SGHTA and CDR2 FQGTGA. The CDR3 has 16 amino acids. The CDR3 DNA follows: TGTGCCAGCAGCCCCCTCAACGGGGGGGCATATGATACGCAGTATTTT. It encodes CASSPLNGGAYDTQYF. Based on the CDR3 plus reference TRBV7-3 and TRBJ2-3, the full variable domain is GAGVSQTPSNKVTEKGKYVELRCDPISGHTALYWYRQSLGQGPEFLIYFQGTGAADDSGLPNDRFFAVRPEGSVSTLKIQRTERGDSAVYLCASSPLNGGAYDTQYFGPGTRLTVL.

This clonotype has just one count. The chain joins TRBV27 to TRBJ1-1; TRBD1 might be the D (6 bases). Germline V lookup: CDR1 MNHEY, CDR2 SMNVEV (reference sequence). The CDR3 length is 17 residues. The germline V and J ends were trimmed by 3 bases and 0 bases, with 17 bases remaining between them. CDR3 bases: TGTGCCAGCAGTTTTCGTGTGGGGGGCTCAATGAACACTGAAGCTTTCTTT. It specifies CASSFRVGGSMNTEAFF.

This clonotype was seen a handful of times. The chain's CDR3 is CASSWVEPNTGELFF. The CDR3 DNA is TGTGCCAGCAGTTGGGTGGAACCGAACACCGGGGAGCTGTTTTTT. The V call is TRBV6-5, the J call TRBJ2-2, with D unclear. The CDR3 spans 15 residues. The germline CDR1 and CDR2 sequences are MNHEY and SVGAGI. Between the trimmed V and J ends, which lost 4 bases and 0 bases, there was a span of 9 bases.

In this sample, this clonotype turned up a few times. The CDR3 reads CASTLRPTYEQYF. Here the CDR3 DNA reads TGTGCCAGCACCTTAAGACCGACCTACGAGCAGTACTTC. V is TRBV2 and J is TRBJ2-7; D is undetermined. The V gene's germline CDR1 is SNHLY and CDR2 FYNNEI. The ends were cut back, 7 bases at V and 2 bases at J, with 12 bases in the middle. CDR3 size: 13 residues.

V is TRBV27 and J is TRBJ1-5; the D gene is possibly TRBD1 (5 bases). Germline CDR1 MNHEY, CDR2 SMNVEV (reference sequence). The V and J ends lost 5 bases and 7 bases respectively, with 15 bases between them. This CDR3 is 14 amino acids long. DNA for the CDR3: TGTGCCAGCAGTACCCAGGGCTCGGGGCAGCCCCAGCATTTT. This encodes CASSTQGSGQPQHF.

This clonotype was seen more than once but under ten times. V is TRBV12-3 or TRBV12-4 and J is TRBJ2-7; D unclear. The CDR3 totals 15 residues. V lost 6 bases and J 2 bases, leaving 17 bases between the germline ends. The CDR3 loop is CASSQRTGLAYEQYF. CDR3 coding DNA: TGTGCCAGCAGCCAACGTACCGGGCTAGCCTACGAGCAGTACTTC.

There are a few counts of this clonotype. The chain carries TRBV11-2 and TRBJ2-2; no clear D. The CDR3 extends over 16 amino acids. V lost 4 bases and J 5 bases, leaving 17 bases between the germline ends. Germline lookup yields CDR1 SGHAT and CDR2 FQNNGV. The CDR3: CASSSPDLIGTGELFF. CDR3 nucleotide sequence: TGTGCCAGCAGCTCCCCCGACCTCATAGGGACCGGGGAGCTGTTTTTT.